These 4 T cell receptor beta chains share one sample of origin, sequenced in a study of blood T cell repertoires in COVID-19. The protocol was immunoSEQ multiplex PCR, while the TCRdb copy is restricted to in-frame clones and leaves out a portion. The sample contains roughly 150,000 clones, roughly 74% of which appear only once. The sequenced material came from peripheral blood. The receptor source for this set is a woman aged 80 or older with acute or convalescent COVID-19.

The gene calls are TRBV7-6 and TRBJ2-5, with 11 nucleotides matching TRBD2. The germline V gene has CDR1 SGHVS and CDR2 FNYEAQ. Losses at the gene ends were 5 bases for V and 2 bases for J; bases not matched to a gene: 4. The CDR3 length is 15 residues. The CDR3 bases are TGTGCCAGCAGCCCAATAGCGGGAGGGCAAGAGACCCAGTACTTC. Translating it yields CASSPIAGGQETQYF.

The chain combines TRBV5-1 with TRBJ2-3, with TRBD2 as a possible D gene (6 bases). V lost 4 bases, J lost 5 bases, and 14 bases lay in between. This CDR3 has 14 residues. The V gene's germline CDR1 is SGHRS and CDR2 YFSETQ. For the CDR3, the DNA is TGCGCCAGCAGCCCGGGGACTGGGGGAGATACGCAGTATTTT. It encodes CASSPGTGGDTQYF. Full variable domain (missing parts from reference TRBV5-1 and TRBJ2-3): KAGVTQTPRYLIKTRGQQVTLSCSPISGHRSVSWYQQTPGQGLQFLFEYFSETQRNKGNFPGRFSGRQFSNSRSEMNVSTLELGDSALYLCASSPGTGGDTQYFGPGTRLTVL.

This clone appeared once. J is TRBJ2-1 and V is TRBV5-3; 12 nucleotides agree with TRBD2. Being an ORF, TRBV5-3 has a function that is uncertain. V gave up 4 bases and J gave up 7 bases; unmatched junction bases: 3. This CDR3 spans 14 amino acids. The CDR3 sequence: CARSGGLAGNEQFF. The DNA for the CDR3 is TGTGCCAGAAGCGGTGGACTAGCGGGGAATGAGCAGTTCTTC.

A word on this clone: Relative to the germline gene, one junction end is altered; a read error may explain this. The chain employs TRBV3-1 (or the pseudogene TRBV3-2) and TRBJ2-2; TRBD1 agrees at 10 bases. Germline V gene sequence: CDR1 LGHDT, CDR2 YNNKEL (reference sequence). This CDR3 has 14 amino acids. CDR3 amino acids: CASSQGGQGVPLFF. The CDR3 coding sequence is TGTGCCAGCAGTCAAGGTGGACAGGGGGTTCCACTGTTTTTT.